Below, 16 T cell receptor beta chains from the same sample are listed, as sequenced in a study of graft-versus-host responses after intestinal transplantation. The method was immunoSEQ multiplex PCR; TCRdb's version includes in-frame clones alone and lacks a portion of them. The sample records approximately 37,000 clones, around nine tenths being singletons. The sequenced sample was PBMCs, obtained roughly 270 days after transplant. These receptors all stem from a human patient who received an intestinal transplant, so some T cells may come from the graft donor.

The chain is built from TRBV6-1 and TRBJ1-5; a possible D gene is TRBD1 (5 bases). V was shortened by 7 bases and J by 5 bases, with 15 bases between the two germline ends. Germline V gives CDR1 MNHNS, CDR2 SASEGT. The CDR3 sequence is 14 residues long. The CDR3 DNA follows: TGTGCCAGCATCCGGGGCGGGCAATATCAGCCCCAGCATTTT. Translation gives CASIRGGQYQPQHF.

The chain joins TRBV5-1 to TRBJ2-5; 9 positions agree with TRBD2. The V gene's germline CDR1 is SGHRS and CDR2 YFSETQ. V gave up 0 bases and J gave up 1 base; unmatched junction bases: 7. The CDR3 has 17 amino acids. CDR3 sequence (DNA): TGCGCCAGCAGCTTGGGGTCCGGCGGGGGGGTCCAAGAGACCCAGTACTTC. Translation gives CASSLGSGGGVQETQYF.

The chain joins TRBV7-2 to TRBJ2-5; TRBD1 matches 8 bases. In germline, CDR1 is SGHTA, CDR2 FQGNSA. V shed 0 bases, J shed 3 bases, and the junction held 9 bases outside the gene matches. The length of the CDR3 is 17 residues. The CDR3 sequence: CASSLALDRAGKETQYF. The CDR3 region has the DNA TGTGCCAGCAGCTTAGCACTGGACAGGGCGGGGAAAGAGACCCAGTACTTC.

The chain joins TRBV4-1 to TRBJ2-3; 7 bases agree with TRBD2. This CDR3 is 15 amino acids long. Trimming cost V 4 bases and J 3 bases; bases outside gene matches: 7. Germline V gene sequence: CDR1 MGHRA, CDR2 YSYEKL. In nucleotides, the CDR3 is TGCGCCAGCAGCCCCCTAGGGCGGGGGACAGATACGCAGTATTTT. Its protein product is CASSPLGRGTDTQYF.

This clone has more than one count but fewer than ten. The V call is TRBV5-1, the J call TRBJ2-5; 12 nucleotides line up with TRBD2. Looked up from germline, CDR1 is SGHRS and CDR2 is YFSETQ. This CDR3 has 18 residues. V lost 1 base, J lost 2 bases, and 9 bases stayed unmatched. The CDR3, as DNA: TGCGCCAGCAGCTTGAAACTAGCGGGGGGATTCAGACAAGAGACCCAGTACTTC. Its translation is CASSLKLAGGFRQETQYF.

V usage is TRBV7-6 and J usage is TRBJ2-2; no clear D. V dropped 1 base and J dropped 1 base, with 19 bases sitting between them. Germline-derived CDR1 and CDR2 are SGHVS and FNYEAQ. The length of the CDR3 is 19 residues. In DNA form, the CDR3 reads TGTGCCAGCAGCTTAGACTTTCTAGGCAGCCCCTTGAACACCGGGGAGCTGTTTTTT. Its protein is CASSLDFLGSPLNTGELFF. The complete variable domain, with remaining parts taken from reference TRBV7-6 and TRBJ2-2, reads GAGVSQSPRYKVTKRGQDVALRCDPISGHVSLYWYRQALGQGPEFLTYFNYEAQQDKSGLPNDRFSAERPEGSISTLTIQRTEQRDSAMYRCASSLDFLGSPLNTGELFFGEGSRLTVL.

This clone was recorded a few times. This chain links TRBV7-6 with TRBJ1-6, with D unclear. Germline V CDR1 and CDR2: SGHVS, FNYEAQ. The V gene lost 2 bases and the J gene lost 7 bases, with 6 bases spanning the gap. The CDR3 is 13 amino acids. CDR3 protein: CASSLQTNSPLHF. CDR3 sequence (DNA): TGTGCCAGCAGCTTACAAACAAATTCACCCCTCCACTTT.

This clone was picked up one time. The chain combines TRBV5-1 with TRBJ2-5; TRBD1 matches at 8 bases. CDR1 is SGHRS and CDR2 is YFSETQ in the germline V gene. V was clipped by 4 bases and J by 4 bases; unmatched bases: 6. CDR3 length equals 14 residues. CDR3 in amino acids: CASSHSGTGETQYF. CDR3 bases: TGCGCCAGCAGCCACTCCGGGACAGGAGAGACCCAGTACTTC.

The gene calls are TRBV7-2 and TRBJ1-2; TRBD1 agrees at 8 bases. This CDR3 comprises 16 residues. Germline-derived CDR1 and CDR2 are SGHTA and FQGNSA. V trimming: 1 base; J trimming: 2 bases; junction bases outside the gene matches: 6. The CDR3 coding sequence is TGTGCCAGCAGCTTAGGTGGACAGGGAGTGAACTATGGCTACACCTTC. Translation: CASSLGGQGVNYGYTF.

This chain links TRBV5-1 with TRBJ1-3; D perhaps matches TRBD1 (6 bases). This CDR3 is built from 14 residues. The V and J ends lost 2 bases and 4 bases respectively, with 10 bases between them. CDR1 and CDR2 (germline): SGHRS, YFSETQ. For the CDR3, the DNA is TGCGCCAGCAGCTTTACAGGGTTCGGAAACACCATATATTTT. Protein product: CASSFTGFGNTIYF.

V gene TRBV19 combines with J gene TRBJ2-7, with unresolved D. This CDR3 is built from 13 residues. In germline, CDR1 is LNHDA, CDR2 SQIVND (reference sequence). V was trimmed by 4 bases and J by 7 bases, leaving 14 bases between them. The CDR3 here is CASSTFSPREQYF. The DNA for the CDR3 is TGTGCCAGTAGTACGTTCTCGCCAAGGGAGCAGTACTTC.

This chain joins TRBV27 and TRBJ2-7; 9 bases fit TRBD1. Germline assignment: CDR1 MNHEY and CDR2 SMNVEV (reference sequence). V trimming: 6 bases; J trimming: 2 bases; junction bases outside the gene matches: 5. CDR3 length: 14 residues. The CDR3 sequence: CASSLQGAPYEQYF. DNA of the CDR3: TGTGCCAGCAGCCTACAGGGGGCCCCCTACGAGCAGTACTTC.

CDR3 sequence: CASSQDGGTAAFEQYF. The CDR3 DNA reads TGCGCCAGCAGCCAAGATGGAGGGACAGCTGCTTTCGAGCAGTACTTC. The rearrangement uses TRBV4-1 and TRBJ2-7; the D gene is possibly TRBD1 (7 bases). Germline V gene data show CDR1 as MGHRA and CDR2 as YSYEKL. Trimming stripped 0 bases from V and 6 bases from J, with 18 bases between. CDR3 length equals 16 residues.

The chain combines TRBV15 with TRBJ2-7, with D uncertain. The CDR3 length is 12 residues. Looked up from germline, CDR1 is LNHNV and CDR2 is YYDKDF (reference sequence). The V and J ends lost 0 bases and 5 bases respectively, with 5 bases between them. CDR3 sequence: CATSRDQDEQYF. CDR3 DNA: TGTGCCACCAGCAGAGATCAGGACGAGCAGTACTTC.

This rearrangement joins TRBV7-6 to TRBJ1-2; unclear D gene. This CDR3 is 14 amino acids long. With 3 bases removed from V and 8 bases from J, the gap between germline ends came to 16 bases. In germline, CDR1 is SGHVS, CDR2 FNYEAQ. In DNA form, the CDR3 reads TGTGCCAGCAGCTTCGGAGGGCGGGTAGGGGGCTACACCTTC. Its translation is CASSFGGRVGGYTF.

This clone has only one observation. The J gene is TRBJ1-4, the V gene TRBV19; 10 bases agree with TRBD1. This CDR3 is built from 17 residues. Losses at the gene ends were 6 bases for V and 0 bases for J; bases not matched to a gene: 7. Germline V gene data show CDR1 as LNHDA and CDR2 as SQIVND (reference sequence). The CDR3 bases are TGTGCCAGTAGCGACAGGGGGCCCCCAGCAACTAATGAAAAACTGTTTTTT. Translated: CASSDRGPPATNEKLFF. Based on the CDR3 plus reference TRBV19 and TRBJ1-4, the full variable domain is DGGITQSPKYLFRKEGQNVTLSCEQNLNHDAMYWYRQDPGQGLRLIYYSQIVNDFQKGDIAEGYSVSREKKESFPLTVTSAQKNPTAFYLCASSDRGPPATNEKLFFGSGTQLSVL.